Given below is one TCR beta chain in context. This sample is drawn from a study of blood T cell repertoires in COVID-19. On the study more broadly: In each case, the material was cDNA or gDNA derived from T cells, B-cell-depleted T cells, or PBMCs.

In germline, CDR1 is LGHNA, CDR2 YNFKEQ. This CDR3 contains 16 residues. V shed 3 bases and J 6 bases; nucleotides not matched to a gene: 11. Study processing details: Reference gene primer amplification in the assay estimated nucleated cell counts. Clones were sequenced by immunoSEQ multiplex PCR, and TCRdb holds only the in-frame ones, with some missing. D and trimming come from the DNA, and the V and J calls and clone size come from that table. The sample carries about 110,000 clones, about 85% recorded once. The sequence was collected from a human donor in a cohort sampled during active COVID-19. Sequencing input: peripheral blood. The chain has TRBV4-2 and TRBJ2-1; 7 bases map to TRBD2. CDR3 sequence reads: CASSHRSASGVNEQFF. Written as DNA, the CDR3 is TGTGCCAGCAGCCATAGGTCGGCTAGCGGAGTCAATGAGCAGTTCTTC.